The rows below give T cell receptor beta chains drawn from one sample of a study of T cells after yellow fever vaccination. TCRdb itself ran the 5' RACE reads through MiXCR, one entry per CDR3 protein. Seen here are about 360,000 distinct CDR3 sequences, 6.2% observed once, and the top ten hold roughly 15%. This material consisted of PBMCs, taken 5 days after the yellow fever booster vaccination. These receptors were collected from a man aged 25-45 years who received the YFV17D yellow fever vaccine. CDR3s leave out the opening cysteine and the closing phenylalanine or tryptophan.

TRBJ2-3 TRBV12-3/TRBV12-4 ASRLAAGTDTQY
TRBJ2-7 TRBV5-1 ASSSTAGTSNTYEQY
TRBJ2-7 TRBV20-1 SASSGRMTYEQY
TRBJ2-7 TRBV30 AWSVHGGTYEQY
TRBJ2-5 TRBV20-1 SASSVLAGAETQY
TRBJ2-7 TRBV29-1 SVGQLPTYEQY
TRBJ2-2 TRBV19 ASRLAGSSTGELF
TRBJ2-1 TRBV20-1 SVTYNEQF
TRBJ2-2 TRBV29-1 SVEKNTGELF
TRBJ2-2 TRBV7-2 ASNFRGSNTGELF
TRBJ2-1 TRBV5-1 ASSAPRDEQF
TRBJ2-1 TRBV30 AWNPGGLGNEQF
TRBJ2-3 TRBV27 ASSLYLAGGGTDTQY
TRBJ2-2 TRBV5-1 ASSFGPATGELF
TRBJ2-5 TRBV20-1 SAPLGGETQY
TRBJ2-7 TRBV19 ASTGSSGSYEQY
TRBJ2-7 TRBV3-1 ASSQISSGGNFSYEQY
TRBJ2-5 TRBV20-1 SALDLAETQY
TRBJ2-7 TRBV20-1 SARWTSGLYEQY
TRBJ2-1 TRBV27 ASSLSIQSSYNEQF
TRBJ2-1 TRBV10-3 AISESTCAAEQF
TRBJ1-3 TRBV20-1 SARDVGTGFTIY
TRBJ2-1 TRBV7-2 ASSSMRGGYGNEQF
TRBJ2-3 TRBV5-6 ASSMMGTTTDTQY
TRBJ2-5 TRBV7-2 ASSPVQDPGEETQY
TRBJ2-1 TRBV6-1 ASRGQREIVGFDEQF
TRBJ2-7 TRBV6-1 ASSTPGTPEQY
TRBJ2-1 TRBV11-2 ASGLSGDLGEQF
TRBJ2-4 TRBV11-2 ASSYLSQLAGGPSKNIQY
TRBJ2-2 TRBV20-1 SAILGGSGGELF
TRBJ2-7 TRBV5-4 ASSGSGSIHEQY